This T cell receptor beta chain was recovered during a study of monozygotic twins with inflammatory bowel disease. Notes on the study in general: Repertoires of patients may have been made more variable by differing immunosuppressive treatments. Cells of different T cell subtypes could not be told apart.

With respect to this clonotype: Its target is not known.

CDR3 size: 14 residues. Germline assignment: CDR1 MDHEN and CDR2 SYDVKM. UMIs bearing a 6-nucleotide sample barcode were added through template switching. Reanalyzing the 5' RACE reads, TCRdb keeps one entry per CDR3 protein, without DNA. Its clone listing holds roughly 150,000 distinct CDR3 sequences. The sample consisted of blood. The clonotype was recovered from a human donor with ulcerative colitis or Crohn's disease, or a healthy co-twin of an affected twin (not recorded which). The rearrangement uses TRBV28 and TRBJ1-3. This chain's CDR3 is CASSLPGSGNTIYF.